One and the same sample provided the 17 T cell receptor beta chains below, sequenced in a study of shared clonotypes between healthy human individuals. Assay: immunoSEQ multiplex PCR; the TCRdb copy retains only in-frame clones and omits some. Among about 2.4 million clones listed, under 95% were seen once. Sequencing was done on a sample of naive CD4+ T cells from PBMCs. Noted subset: CD45RA+ positively selected. The origin of the receptors is a man between 18 and 29 years old in good health. Some clones in this sample may be carry-over from other donors' samples.

V and J are TRBV7-9 and TRBJ2-3; D gene ambiguous. Germline lookup yields CDR1 SEHNR and CDR2 FQNEAQ (reference sequence). The V end was cut by 7 bases, the J end by 6 bases, with 11 bases between. CDR3 length: 12 residues. The CDR3 sequence: CASTAIFDTQYF. Here the CDR3 DNA reads TGTGCCAGCACCGCCATTTTTGATACGCAGTATTTT.

The chain has TRBV6-5 and TRBJ2-7; D is uncertain. Trimming removed 4 bases from V and 2 bases from J, with 3 bases in between. CDR1 and CDR2 (germline): MNHEY, SVGAGI. The CDR3 contains 11 residues. CDR3 amino acids: CASSFAYEQYF. CDR3 nucleotides: TGTGCCAGCAGTTTCGCCTACGAGCAGTACTTC.

Worth noting for this clone: Other nucleotide sequences in the sample specify the same CDR3. This chain joins TRBV12-5 and TRBJ2-3; a weak D match, TRBD2 (5 bases). The CDR3 loop spans 13 amino acids. V was pared by 5 bases and J by 3 bases, with 9 bases between. Germline V CDR1 and CDR2: LGHNT, FRNRAP. CDR3 sequence (DNA): TGTGCTAGTGGTCCCTCGGGGACAGATACGCAGTATTTT. Its translation is CASGPSGTDTQYF. The full variable domain, rest sourced from reference TRBV12-5 and TRBJ2-3, is DARVTQTPRHKVTEMGQEVTMRCQPILGHNTVFWYRQTMMQGLELLAYFRNRAPLDDSGMPKDRFSAEMPDATLATLKIQPSEPRDSAVYFCASGPSGTDTQYFGPGTRLTVL.

The chain couples TRBV4-3 to TRBJ2-2, with 9 bases matching TRBD1. Germline trimming cut 1 base from V and 3 bases from J; bases unmatched to any gene: 6. CDR1 LGHNA and CDR2 YSLEER come from the germline V gene. The CDR3 runs 17 residues. Here the CDR3 DNA reads TGCGCCAGCAGCCAAGCAAACAGGGGGCGAGACACCGGGGAGCTGTTTTTT. Its protein is CASSQANRGRDTGELFF.

This rearrangement joins TRBV19 to TRBJ1-5; no reliable D call. There are 15 residues in the CDR3. The V gene lost 3 bases and the J gene lost 5 bases, with 14 bases spanning the gap. Germline V gives CDR1 LNHDA, CDR2 SQIVND (reference sequence). CDR3 in DNA: TGTGCCAGTAGTATTTGGCCTCCCGGCCATCAGCCCCAGCATTTT. Translation gives CASSIWPPGHQPQHF. The whole variable domain, remainder taken from reference TRBV19 and TRBJ1-5, is DGGITQSPKYLFRKEGQNVTLSCEQNLNHDAMYWYRQDPGQGLRLIYYSQIVNDFQKGDIAEGYSVSREKKESFPLTVTSAQKNPTAFYLCASSIWPPGHQPQHFGDGTRLSIL.

The chain uses TRBV5-1 and TRBJ1-1; 9 bases match TRBD1. Germline V lookup: CDR1 SGHRS, CDR2 YFSETQ. J gave up 4 bases and V 3 bases, and 13 bases lay outside the gene matches. The CDR3 is 17 residues long. The CDR3 is CASSYRGRVDLGTEAFF. The CDR3 bases are TGCGCCAGCAGCTACAGGGGGCGGGTTGATCTGGGCACTGAAGCTTTCTTT.

V and J are TRBV5-1 and TRBJ2-5, with D tentatively TRBD2 (7 bases). The CDR3 is 14 amino acids. From germline, CDR1 is SGHRS and CDR2 YFSETQ. V dropped 4 bases and J dropped 2 bases, with 12 bases sitting between them. The CDR3 reads CASSGGDTQETQYF. The DNA for the CDR3 is TGCGCCAGCAGCGGGGGGGACACTCAAGAGACCCAGTACTTC.

The chain has TRBV28 and TRBJ1-2, with TRBD1 matching 8 bases. The V gene end was trimmed by 5 bases and the J gene end by 0 bases; junction bases not matched to a gene: 5. In germline, CDR1 is MDHEN, CDR2 SYDVKM. The CDR3 runs 15 residues. For the CDR3, the DNA is TGTGCCAGCAGTCGTCAGGGGGCCACTAACTATGGCTACACCTTC. The encoded protein is CASSRQGATNYGYTF.

The chain uses TRBV19 and TRBJ2-3, with 7 nucleotides matching TRBD1. Germline CDR1 LNHDA, CDR2 SQIVND (reference sequence). Trimming removed 1 base from V and 1 base from J; junction bases left unmatched: 5. The CDR3 is made up of 16 amino acids. The CDR3: CASSIGPGGGTDTQYF. CDR3 in DNA: TGTGCCAGTAGTATAGGACCAGGGGGTGGCACAGATACGCAGTATTTT.

This chain connects TRBV7-3 to TRBJ2-7; perhaps D is TRBD1 or TRBD2 (5 bases each). Germline-derived CDR1 and CDR2 are SGHTA and FQGTGA. V lost 6 bases and J lost 1, with 16 bases in between. This CDR3 contains 15 residues. In DNA, the CDR3 is TGTGCCAGCAGTTTGGGGGTAGGGCAGTCCTACGAGCAGTACTTC. This sequence encodes CASSLGVGQSYEQYF.

As concerns this clone: Other DNA sequences within the sample encode an identical CDR3. This chain joins TRBV10-3 and TRBJ1-1; D ambiguous. The CDR3 consists of 12 residues. Germline assignment: CDR1 ENHRY and CDR2 SYGVKD. Trimming took off 2 bases at V and 3 bases at J, with 4 bases between the two ends. CDR3 bases: TGTGCCATCAGTGAGGGGGACACTGAAGCTTTCTTT. Translating gives CAISEGDTEAFF.

Remarks on this clone: Other DNA sequences in this sample translate to the same CDR3. The rearrangement links TRBV27 to TRBJ2-6; D ambiguous. Trimming cost V 5 bases and J 0 bases, with 5 bases left between them. This CDR3 comprises 14 residues. CDR1 MNHEY and CDR2 SMNVEV come from the germline V gene (reference sequence). The CDR3 loop reads CASSLDSGANVLTF. The CDR3 DNA reads TGTGCCAGCAGTCTAGACTCTGGGGCCAACGTCCTGACTTTC.

The rearrangement joins TRBV5-1 to TRBJ2-1, with no clear D. Trimming removed 1 base from V and 3 bases from J, with 11 bases in between. Per germline, CDR1 SGHRS and CDR2 YFSETQ. This CDR3 spans 15 amino acids. The CDR3 bases are TGCGCCAGCAGCTTGCTTTTTGTCGACTACAATGAGCAGTTCTTC. It translates to CASSLLFVDYNEQFF.

The genes are TRBV9 and TRBJ2-1; the D gene is possibly TRBD1 (7 bases). Trimming took 6 bases from V and 8 from J, leaving 21 bases between them. CDR3 size: 15 residues. Germline assignment: CDR1 SGDLS and CDR2 YYNGEE. The CDR3 loop reads CASTRGAGDRDEQFF. The CDR3 DNA sequence: TGTGCCAGCACCAGGGGGGCAGGGGATAGGGATGAGCAGTTCTTC.

This clone was detected only a few times. The V and J genes are TRBV30 and TRBJ1-5; D is perhaps TRBD1 (6 bases). Per germline, CDR1 GTSNPN and CDR2 SVGIG (reference sequence). V was trimmed by 3 bases and J by 1 base, leaving 10 bases between them. The CDR3 covers 14 residues. The DNA for the CDR3 is TGTGCCTGGAGCCGGGGGGCCAGCAATCAGCCCCAGCATTTT. This gives the protein CAWSRGASNQPQHF.

The V call is TRBV19, the J call TRBJ1-1; 11 bases are a match to TRBD1. The V gene's germline CDR1 is LNHDA and CDR2 SQIVND (reference sequence). This CDR3 region has 16 residues. V dropped 7 bases and J dropped 8; count of bases not matched to a gene: 15. The CDR3 DNA follows: TGTGCCAGTATCCTGTTGAAAGGACAGGGGGCGGGGGAAGCTTTCTTT. Translating gives CASILLKGQGAGEAFF. Full variable domain (rest looked up from reference TRBV19 and TRBJ1-1): DGGITQSPKYLFRKEGQNVTLSCEQNLNHDAMYWYRQDPGQGLRLIYYSQIVNDFQKGDIAEGYSVSREKKESFPLTVTSAQKNPTAFYLCASILLKGQGAGEAFFGQGTRLTVV.

The V gene is TRBV29-1, the J gene TRBJ2-1, with 8 bases lining up with TRBD1. This CDR3 has 15 amino acids. CDR1 SQVTM and CDR2 ANQGSEA come from the germline V gene. The J segment lost 3 bases and the V segment lost 4 bases, leaving 8 bases of the junction unmatched. The CDR3 region has the DNA TGCAGCGTTGCCCCCCGGGACAGGTACTACAATGAGCAGTTCTTC. Translating it yields CSVAPRDRYYNEQFF.